This T cell receptor beta chain was retrieved from a study of blood T cell repertoires in COVID-19. Sequencing used immunoSEQ multiplex PCR; TCRdb keeps in-frame clones, though not all of them. Of 250,000 or so clones listed, 70% to 90% were seen once; the top ten hold 3%. CDR1 is SGHAT and CDR2 is FQNNGV in the germline V gene. V was clipped by 5 bases and J by 1 base, with 18 bases between them. The CDR3 totals 16 residues. The rearrangement uses TRBV11-2 and TRBJ2-7, with D maybe TRBD2 (6 bases). Sequencing was done on a sample of peripheral blood. This clonotype was obtained from a man younger than 35 with active or convalescent COVID-19. The CDR3 bases are TGTGCCAGCAGCCCTCTAGTCGGGACTGGTTCCTACGAGCAGTACTTC. It is translated as CASSPLVGTGSYEQYF.